This T cell receptor (beta chain) was retrieved from a study of T cell changes during pregnancy in multiple sclerosis. The repertoire was sequenced with immunoSEQ multiplex PCR; TCRdb's copy has only in-frame clones and lacks some. The sample has around 97,000 clones; about 91% are singletons. From germline, CDR1 is MNHEY and CDR2 SMNVEV (reference sequence). This CDR3 comprises 16 residues. V shed 8 bases, J shed 1 base, and the junction held 11 bases outside the gene matches. The sequence came from a female donor with multiple sclerosis, enrolled in a pregnancy study. The genes are TRBV27 and TRBJ1-3; TRBD1 aligns across 7 bases. Here the sequenced sample was peripheral blood, taken after pregnancy. CDR3 region: CASSNRGAGSGNTIYF. The CDR3 nucleotides are TGTGCCAGCTCAAACAGGGGCGCGGGGTCTGGAAACACCATATATTTT.